This T cell receptor beta chain is drawn from a study of OX40 agonist ivuxolimab in advanced cancers. Study-wide points: Averaged across samples, CD8+ T cells carried more expanded clones than CD4+ did. Among the nonresponders, some also had low normalized T-cell clonal expansion. The CD4+ and CD8+ T cells in the blood had expanded clonally by week 6 at 0.1 to 3.0 mg/kg.

Some clones are missing from TCRdb's copy, which holds only in-frame ones; the method was immunoSEQ multiplex PCR. The sample has approximately 100,000 clones, 90% seen once. Concerning this clone itself: The antigen is undetermined.

Germline CDR1 is MNHEY and CDR2 is SMNVEV (reference sequence). Trimming took off 4 bases at V and 4 bases at J, with 7 bases between the two ends. CDR3 length: 13 residues. The clonotype comes from an adult with an advanced solid tumor such as melanoma, head and neck, liver or kidney cancer. Material: CD4+ or CD8+ T cells sorted from blood, obtained in a trial of the OX40 agonist ivuxolimab. This sequence joins TRBV27 and TRBJ2-2; D gene ambiguous. CDR3 region: CASSYLGTGELFF. For the CDR3, the DNA is TGTGCCAGCAGTTACCTAGGCACCGGGGAGCTGTTTTTT.